One and the same sample provided the 5 T cell receptor beta chains below, sequenced in a study of radiotherapy plus CTLA-4 blockade in lung cancer. Measured with immunoSEQ multiplex PCR; TCRdb has only the in-frame clones, and not every one. This table has 26,000 or so clones, roughly four fifths appearing once. Material: peripheral blood, obtained from a patient treated with radiotherapy plus ipilimumab. Receptors were obtained from a human donor with non-small cell lung cancer who had stable disease on radiotherapy plus ipilimumab.

The chain joins TRBV6-1 to TRBJ1-6; TRBD1 matches at 11 bases. V lost 6 bases, J lost 7 bases, and 2 bases stayed unmatched. Germline V gene sequence: CDR1 MNHNS, CDR2 SASEGT. The CDR3 sequence is 14 residues long. Here the CDR3 reads CASRRDRGNSPLHF. CDR3 DNA sequence: TGTGCCAGCAGGAGGGACAGGGGGAATTCACCCCTCCACTTT.

The chain links TRBV4-3 to TRBJ1-2, with no clear D. Between the trimmed V and J ends, which lost 0 bases and 2 bases, there was a span of 4 bases. CDR3 size: 13 residues. In germline, CDR1 is LGHNA, CDR2 YSLEER. CDR3 amino acids: CASSQDRNYGYTF. CDR3 nucleotides: TGCGCCAGCAGCCAAGATCGAAACTATGGCTACACCTTC.

The gene calls are TRBV5-1 and TRBJ2-2, with TRBD2 identical over 9 bases. With V trimmed by 4 bases and J by 4 bases, 5 bases remained unmatched. The CDR3 has 15 amino acids. Per germline, CDR1 SGHRS and CDR2 YFSETQ. CDR3 nucleotides: TGCGCCAGCAGCCTGGGACTAGCTGGCACCGGGGAGCTGTTTTTT. Its translation: CASSLGLAGTGELFF. Together with reference TRBV5-1 and TRBJ2-2, the CDR3 gives the full variable domain: KAGVTQTPRYLIKTRGQQVTLSCSPISGHRSVSWYQQTPGQGLQFLFEYFSETQRNKGNFPGRFSGRQFSNSRSEMNVSTLELGDSALYLCASSLGLAGTGELFFGEGSRLTVL.

In its sample, this clone was seen once. V gene TRBV27 combines with J gene TRBJ1-2; 7 positions match TRBD1. Germline V gene sequence: CDR1 MNHEY, CDR2 SMNVEV (reference sequence). The junction had 7 bases not matched to a gene; V was cut back by 2 bases and J by 7 bases. This CDR3 contains 14 residues. CDR3 residues: CASSLLRGASGYTF. The CDR3 coding sequence is TGTGCCAGCAGTTTACTCAGGGGGGCTTCTGGCTACACCTTC.

V usage is TRBV18 and J usage is TRBJ2-1, with D possibly matching TRBD2 (6 bases). Trimming removed 0 bases at V and 0 bases at J, with 9 bases between. The CDR3 has 16 residues. Germline V gene data show CDR1 as KGHSH and CDR2 as LQKENI. Here the CDR3 DNA reads TGTGCCAGCTCACCACCGGCCGGGGGCTCCTACAATGAGCAGTTCTTC. It translates to CASSPPAGGSYNEQFF.